This T cell receptor (beta chain) derives from a study of T cell clones after liver transplantation. Study-level background: TCRbeta sequencing after a pre-transplant mixed lymphocyte reaction identified graft-donor-reactive clones, later tracked in post-transplant blood. Third-party-reactive TCRbeta sequences from pre-transplant mixed lymphocyte reactions served as antigen-independent comparators. Patients counted as tolerant after at least one year off all immunosuppression, enzymes not exceeding twice normal.

Details on this clone: Antigen unknown.

This CDR3 spans 13 amino acids. V shed 4 bases and J shed 2 bases, with 7 bases lying between them. CDR1 is MNHEY, CDR2 SVGAGI, per germline. Study-wide results and limits: Compared with third party-reactive sequences, donor-reactive ones declined more, independent of withdrawal success.

Generated by immunoSEQ multiplex PCR, the TCRdb table keeps only in-frame clones and is missing some. The data show 98,000 or so clones, more than 75% seen once. This clonotype was obtained from a human donor who received a liver transplant. The chain links TRBV6-5 to TRBJ2-3, with D unresolved. This specimen was CD4+ T cells from blood, taken before liver transplant. The CDR3 region has the DNA TGTGCCAGCAGTTGGGCTATCACAGATACGCAGTATTTT. As protein: CASSWAITDTQYF.